This T cell receptor beta chain is drawn from a study of cytomegalovirus exposure and HLA in healthy donors. PCR was performed using 60 Vbeta and 13 Jbeta primers. The protocol was immunoSEQ multiplex PCR, while the TCRdb copy is restricted to in-frame clones and leaves out a portion. Of under 200,000 clones in the sample, more than 60% are singletons; the top ten hold about 8%. CDR1 is ENHRY, CDR2 SYGVKD, per germline. The CDR3 extends over 14 amino acids. V was clipped by 5 bases and J by 6 bases; unmatched bases: 9. The study's findings and limits: The productive fraction for most TCR beta V segments was about 90% or about 30% in an earlier analysis. Later analysis associated a missense DCLRE1C variant with TCR beta V- and J-gene trimming. In a later analysis, the majority of CMV-associated beta chains seemingly showed HLA restriction. Later work found that TCR association rates differed between HLA loci; DRB1 had the most and HLA-C the fewest.

A note on this clone: No antigen is known for it.

The sequence was obtained from a woman aged 40 to 49 in good health and CMV-seropositive. Sequencing was carried out using PBMCs. V usage is TRBV10-3 and J usage is TRBJ1-2; 7 bases match TRBD1. CDR3 sequence: CAISSRQGADGYTF. DNA for the CDR3: TGTGCCATCAGTTCACGACAGGGTGCGGATGGCTACACCTTC.